The 29 T cell receptor beta chains presented below share a single source sample, sequenced in a study of blood T cell repertoires in COVID-19. Sequenced by immunoSEQ multiplex PCR; TCRdb stores in-frame clones only, minus some. This sample carries approximately 260,000 clones, around 82% of them seen once, and the ten largest clones take around 7.8%. The sample consisted of peripheral blood. These receptors all come from a human donor in a cohort sampled during active COVID-19.

This clone occurred a few times. The rearrangement uses TRBV19 and TRBJ1-2, with a weak D call TRBD1 (6 bases). V was cut by 5 bases and J by 5 bases, with 9 bases left in between. Germline CDR1 is LNHDA and CDR2 is SQIVND (reference sequence). The CDR3 is made up of 12 amino acids. CDR3 loop: CASSVQGYGYTF. As DNA, the CDR3 is TGTGCCAGTAGTGTACAGGGATATGGCTACACCTTC.

The chain uses TRBV6-5 and TRBJ1-1; 7 positions agree with TRBD1. The J segment lost 7 bases and the V segment lost 7 bases, leaving 9 bases of the junction unmatched. The germline V gene has CDR1 MNHEY and CDR2 SVGAGI. This CDR3 is 13 amino acids long. DNA for the CDR3: TGTGCCAGCATCGTACCGACAGGGCTTGAAGCTTTCTTT. Its protein product is CASIVPTGLEAFF.

The chain links TRBV5-1 to TRBJ1-2, with TRBD1 matching 8 bases. Unmatched junction bases numbered 4, after V lost 3 bases and J lost 0 bases. The CDR3 runs to 15 residues. Germline-derived CDR1 and CDR2 are SGHRS and YFSETQ. Here the CDR3 DNA reads TGCGCCAGCAGCTCCGGACAGGGAGCTAACTATGGCTACACCTTC. Translation gives CASSSGQGANYGYTF.

The J gene is TRBJ2-1, the V gene TRBV7-3; 7 nucleotides match TRBD2. Germline CDR1 is SGHTA and CDR2 is FQGTGA. With V trimmed by 4 bases and J by 6 bases, 6 bases remained unmatched. The CDR3 is 14 residues long. The CDR3 spells CASSSRREANEQFF. The CDR3 DNA follows: TGTGCCAGCAGCTCGCGTCGGGAGGCCAATGAGCAGTTCTTC.

This sequence joins TRBV27 and TRBJ2-1, with TRBD2 matching over 8 bases. The germline gives CDR1 MNHEY, CDR2 SMNVEV (reference sequence). Unmatched junction bases numbered 21, after V lost 7 bases and J lost 7 bases. This CDR3 region has 18 residues. As DNA, the CDR3 is TGTGCCAGCAAGTCGAAATCCGTAGGGACTAGTACAAGGAATGAGCAGTTCTTC. It specifies CASKSKSVGTSTRNEQFF.

CDR3 loop: CASSHRGSQGAFGNTIYF. In nucleotides, the CDR3 is TGTGCCAGCAGCCACAGGGGATCACAGGGGGCTTTCGGAAACACCATATATTTT. This rearrangement joins TRBV3-1 (or the pseudogene TRBV3-2) to TRBJ1-3; 9 positions agree with TRBD1. V lost 3 bases and J lost 4; bases outside the gene matches: 13. The CDR3 is made up of 18 amino acids. Germline V gene lookup returns CDR1 LGHDT and CDR2 YNNKEL (reference sequence).

This clone is a singleton in its sample. The genes are TRBV5-4 and TRBJ1-1; 10 nucleotides match TRBD1. With 4 bases clipped from V and 5 bases from J, the junction kept 8 bases outside the gene matches. Germline V gene sequence: CDR1 SGHNT, CDR2 YYREEE (reference sequence). CDR3 size: 15 residues. The CDR3 here is CASSPADRGGTEAFF. The CDR3 nucleotides read TGTGCCAGCAGCCCGGCGGACAGGGGGGGGACTGAAGCTTTCTTT.

The V call is TRBV7-9, the J call TRBJ1-1; TRBD1 might be the D (5 bases). V gave up 3 bases and J gave up 2 bases, with 10 bases separating them. Germline CDR1 reads SEHNR; CDR2 reads FQNEAQ (reference sequence). The CDR3 runs to 14 residues. Written as DNA, the CDR3 is TGTGCCAGCAGCTTTGCGGACAAAAACACTGAAGCTTTCTTT. This sequence encodes CASSFADKNTEAFF.

This clone was seen a single time. The V call is TRBV5-1, the J call TRBJ2-4; TRBD1 might be the D (6 bases). Germline V gene data show CDR1 as SGHRS and CDR2 as YFSETQ. The CDR3 covers 16 residues. Trimming pared 0 bases from V and 9 bases from J, leaving 19 bases between. CDR3 sequence reads: CASSLGLRDIMGIQYF. CDR3 DNA sequence: TGCGCCAGCAGCTTGGGCCTCCGGGACATAATGGGCATTCAGTACTTC. The complete variable domain, with remaining parts taken from reference TRBV5-1 and TRBJ2-4, reads KAGVTQTPRYLIKTRGQQVTLSCSPISGHRSVSWYQQTPGQGLQFLFEYFSETQRNKGNFPGRFSGRQFSNSRSEMNVSTLELGDSALYLCASSLGLRDIMGIQYFGAGTRLSVL.

The chain has TRBV19 and TRBJ1-5; 8 positions match TRBD1. CDR1 and CDR2 from the germline V gene are LNHDA and SQIVND (reference sequence). The ends lost 6 bases at V and 10 bases at J; junction bases unmatched: 20. This CDR3 spans 17 amino acids. This chain's CDR3 is CASRPRDRSSAISPQHF. For the CDR3, the DNA is TGTGCCAGTAGGCCCCGGGACAGGTCATCAGCAATCAGCCCCCAGCATTTT.

This sequence joins TRBV7-2 and TRBJ1-1, with D possibly matching TRBD1 (5 bases). V lost 1 base, J lost 4 bases, and 16 bases lay in between. Germline V gene sequence: CDR1 SGHTA, CDR2 FQGNSA. The CDR3 runs to 16 residues. Here the CDR3 reads CASSLGSGRRGTEAFF. The DNA for the CDR3 is TGTGCCAGCAGCTTAGGTTCCGGGCGGAGGGGCACTGAAGCTTTCTTT.

The chain carries TRBV5-5 and TRBJ2-5; 7 bases align to TRBD2. V trimming: 0 bases; J trimming: 2 bases; junction bases outside the gene matches: 7. The CDR3 spans 16 residues. CDR1 and CDR2 (germline): SGHKS, YYEKEE (reference sequence). This CDR3 is CASSLGASGLQETQYF. The CDR3 DNA reads TGTGCCAGCAGCTTGGGAGCTAGCGGACTTCAAGAGACCCAGTACTTC.

This clone has just one count. One end of the junction varies from germline; a read error may be responsible. J is TRBJ1-5 and V is TRBV7-7; TRBD1 might be the D (6 bases). The germline V gene encodes CDR1 SSHAT and CDR2 FNYEAQ (reference sequence). The CDR3 runs 19 residues. Here the CDR3 DNA reads TGTGCTAGCAGCCCTGCGGGGGGGCTAACTGTACTCGGCAATCAGCCCCAGCATTTT. It encodes CASSPAGGLTVLGNQPQHF. Based on the CDR3 plus reference TRBV7-7 and TRBJ1-5, the full variable domain is GAGVSQSPRYKVTKRGQDVTLRCDPISSHATLYWYQQALGQGPEFLTYFNYEAQPDKSGLPSDRFSAERPEGSISTLTIQRTEQRDSAMYRCASSPAGGLTVLGNQPQHFGDGTRLSIL.

The rearrangement links TRBV6-5 to TRBJ1-5; D might be TRBD1 (5 bases). Germline CDR1 MNHEY, CDR2 SVGAGI. Trimming took off 6 bases at V and 3 bases at J, with 12 bases between the two ends. This CDR3 is built from 14 residues. The CDR3 loop reads CASRPSGDNQPQHF. CDR3 DNA sequence: TGTGCCAGCAGGCCCTCGGGGGACAATCAGCCCCAGCATTTT.

This clone was found once. The gene calls are TRBV7-5 and TRBJ2-7; the D call TRBD2 from the table was never checked on the DNA. TRBV7-5 corresponds to a pseudogene. The CDR3 has 13 residues. Written as DNA, the CDR3 is TGTGCCAGAAAGGGCGAGGGCATCTACGAGCAGTACTTC. Translated: CARKGEGIYEQYF.

The chain carries TRBV19 and TRBJ1-1, with D tentatively TRBD1 (6 bases). Deletions cut 7 bases from V and 5 bases from J, with 20 bases between. CDR1 and CDR2 from the germline V gene are LNHDA and SQIVND (reference sequence). This CDR3 has 15 amino acids. CDR3 bases: TGTGCCAGTAAACTTGCAGGGGTGGTGACTACTGAAGCTTTCTTT. It yields the protein CASKLAGVVTTEAFF.

This clone was detected ten times or more. The gene calls are TRBV5-1 and TRBJ1-4; D is uncertain. Germline CDR1 is SGHRS and CDR2 is YFSETQ. The CDR3 consists of 15 residues. Trimming took 4 bases from V and 5 from J, leaving 15 bases between them. The CDR3 DNA reads as TGCGCCAGCAGCAGAACCGGGAGATCAAATGAAAAACTGTTTTTT. Protein product: CASSRTGRSNEKLFF.

The V call is TRBV28, the J call TRBJ2-3; 8 bases are a match to TRBD2. This CDR3 is built from 15 residues. CDR1 is MDHEN, CDR2 SYDVKM, per germline. After removal of 9 bases from V and 1 base from J, the junction contained 9 bases not matched to a gene. In nucleotides, the CDR3 is TGTGCCAGTTTCGGCGATAGCGGGGGCACAGATACGCAGTATTTT. Protein: CASFGDSGGTDTQYF.

This clone was detected only a few times. Other DNA sequences of this sample code for an identical CDR3. The chain links TRBV5-1 to TRBJ2-3; D might be TRBD1 (5 bases). The germline gives CDR1 SGHRS, CDR2 YFSETQ. This CDR3 contains 14 residues. V was cut by 4 bases and J by 2 bases, with 11 bases left in between. The CDR3 DNA reads as TGCGCCAGCAGCCTCGGACACAACACAGATACGCAGTATTTT. Encoded protein: CASSLGHNTDTQYF.

The J gene is TRBJ1-2, the V gene TRBV6-6; D not certain. The CDR3 contains 12 residues. Germline V gene data show CDR1 as MNHNY and CDR2 as SVGAGI (reference sequence). Trimming cost V 7 bases and J 4 bases, with 10 bases left between them. Written as DNA, the CDR3 is TGTGCCAGCACCTCCGAGCCCTATGGCTACACCTTC. This sequence encodes CASTSEPYGYTF.

The chain uses TRBV5-1 and TRBJ1-5; TRBD1 is a possible D gene (5 bases). From germline, CDR1 is SGHRS and CDR2 YFSETQ. Trimming left V 4 bases short and J 2 bases short, with 10 bases between. This CDR3 is 14 amino acids long. The CDR3 DNA reads as TGCGCCAGCAGCCCCGCGGGGGGCAATCAGCCCCAGCATTTT. This encodes CASSPAGGNQPQHF.

This sequence joins TRBV7-6 and TRBJ2-1; TRBD2 matches 8 bases. The junction had 16 bases not matched to a gene; V was cut back by 5 bases and J by 10 bases. The CDR3 consists of 16 residues. CDR1 and CDR2 from the germline V gene are SGHVS and FNYEAQ. This CDR3 reads CASSVQPGGHFGEQFF. The CDR3 bases are TGTGCCAGCAGCGTTCAACCGGGGGGGCATTTTGGAGAGCAGTTCTTC.

J is TRBJ1-2 and V is TRBV6-5; 7 nucleotides align to TRBD1. This CDR3 region has 13 residues. J gave up 6 bases and V 6 bases, and 7 bases lay outside the gene matches. Germline assignment: CDR1 MNHEY and CDR2 SVGAGI. The CDR3 bases are TGTGCCAGCAGCAAGGACAGGATCGATGGCTACACCTTC. This gives the protein CASSKDRIDGYTF.

This rearrangement joins TRBV28 to TRBJ1-1; TRBD1 might be the D (6 bases). CDR3 size: 15 residues. V gave up 7 bases and J gave up 6 bases, with 21 bases separating them. CDR1 MDHEN and CDR2 SYDVKM come from the germline V gene. CDR3 in DNA: TGTGCCAGCACCCCAGTCCCACACAGGGAAGCTGAAGCTTTCTTT. It is translated as CASTPVPHREAEAFF.

The chain employs TRBV6-5 and TRBJ2-6, with unresolved D. The CDR3 loop spans 15 amino acids. Trimming left V 6 bases short and J 2 bases short, with 11 bases between. CDR1 and CDR2 from the germline V gene are MNHEY and SVGAGI. CDR3 nucleotide sequence: TGTGCCAGCAGCCCATCTTCGGCTGGGGCCAACGTCCTGACTTTC. Protein product: CASSPSSAGANVLTF.

This rearrangement joins TRBV29-1 to TRBJ2-3, with 14 bases lining up with TRBD2. In germline, CDR1 is SQVTM, CDR2 ANQGSEA. Trimming took 5 bases from V and 1 from J; bases not matched to a gene: 14. This CDR3 region has 19 residues. The CDR3 is CSVKKGLAGVVRGTDTQYF. The CDR3 coding sequence is TGCAGCGTTAAAAAGGGACTAGCGGGAGTGGTTAGGGGCACAGATACGCAGTATTTT.

In nucleotides, the CDR3 is TGTGCCAGCAGTCTGTTCCCCGGGGAGCTGTTTTTT. Residues: CASSLFPGELFF. The chain has TRBV27 and TRBJ2-2; no clear D gene. The V and J ends lost 5 bases and 6 bases respectively, with 7 bases between them. The CDR3 has 12 residues. The germline V gene encodes CDR1 MNHEY and CDR2 SMNVEV (reference sequence).

The V and J genes are TRBV3-1 (or the pseudogene TRBV3-2) and TRBJ2-3; D not resolved. Germline V CDR1 and CDR2: LGHDT, YNNKEL (reference sequence). This CDR3 comprises 11 residues. V gave up 4 bases and J gave up 3 bases, with 2 bases separating them. For the CDR3, the DNA is TGTGCCAGCAGCCTAACAGATACGCAGTATTTT. This gives the protein CASSLTDTQYF.

The chain couples TRBV10-2 to TRBJ1-6, with D possibly matching TRBD1 (6 bases). V was clipped by 3 bases and J by 8 bases, with 17 bases between them. The CDR3 is 16 amino acids. CDR1 and CDR2 (germline): WSHSY, SAAADI. This CDR3 reads CASSELQTGPYSPLHF. The CDR3 DNA reads TGCGCCAGCAGTGAACTTCAGACAGGTCCTTATTCACCCCTCCACTTT.